Reported below is one T cell receptor (beta chain). What it binds is not known. The sample comes from a study of T cell responses to AZD1222 COVID-19 vaccine. Study conclusions and caveats: Receipt of two AZD1222 doses was followed by a rise in Spike-specific TCR breadth and depth.

Sequencing used immunoSEQ multiplex PCR; TCRdb keeps in-frame clones, though not all of them. The repertoire holds under 140,000 clones, with more than 90% as singletons. Germline V gene lookup returns CDR1 SGHRS and CDR2 YFSETQ. Trimming cost V 1 base and J 2 bases; bases outside gene matches: 4. The CDR3 consists of 16 residues. This receptor was obtained from an adult who received the AZD1222 COVID-19 vaccine. The specimen comprised peripheral blood, sampled 28 days after the second AZD1222 dose. This chain joins TRBV5-1 and TRBJ2-3; 10 nucleotides line up with TRBD2. The CDR3 DNA reads as TGCGCCAGCAGCTTGCCAGCGGGGGGGTCCACAGATACGCAGTATTTT. Encoded protein: CASSLPAGGSTDTQYF.